The entry below describes one T cell receptor (beta chain). This sample is drawn from a study of technical replicates of blood from a few donors. In germline, CDR1 is MNHEY, CDR2 SVGAGI. V was shortened by 2 bases and J by 1 base, with 5 bases between the two germline ends. The CDR3 consists of 13 residues. The table came from immunoSEQ multiplex PCR; TCRdb's copy has only in-frame clones and leaves some out. This sample has about 83,000 clones, with roughly nine tenths found just once. This TCR came from a human donor in good health. This sequence joins TRBV6-5 and TRBJ1-1; D uncertain. Material: T cells isolated from PBMCs. The CDR3 DNA sequence: TGTGCCAGCAGTTACCACAGGAACACTGAAGCTTTCTTT. Its protein product is CASSYHRNTEAFF.